These 22 T cell receptor beta chains share one sample of origin, sequenced in a study of blood T cell repertoires in COVID-19. The data were produced by immunoSEQ multiplex PCR, yet TCRdb's version contains in-frame clones alone and is incomplete. The sample lists roughly 310,000 clones, over 85% occurring once. The specimen was PBMCs or T cells enriched from blood (not recorded which). The receptors derive from a man aged 60 to 75 who had recovered from COVID-19.

This CDR3 is CASSKSPQGLSIGNTIYF. CDR3 in DNA: TGTGCCAGTAGTAAGTCGCCCCAGGGCCTTTCGATCGGAAACACCATATATTTT. The chain carries TRBV19 and TRBJ1-3; a possible D gene is TRBD1 (5 bases). CDR3 length equals 18 residues. Germline values: CDR1 LNHDA, CDR2 SQIVND (reference sequence). Trimming left V 4 bases short and J 4 bases short, with 23 bases between.

The chain carries TRBV6-1 and TRBJ2-2; D is unclear. CDR1 is MNHNS, CDR2 SASEGT, per germline. The CDR3 is 17 residues long. V was trimmed by 0 bases and J by 0 bases, leaving 11 bases between them. The CDR3 DNA is TGTGCCAGCAGTGAAGCAGGCGGCCCAGCGAACACCGGGGAGCTGTTTTTT. It is translated as CASSEAGGPANTGELFF.

V gene TRBV29-1 combines with J gene TRBJ2-5, with 9 bases aligning to TRBD1. The CDR3 sequence is 13 residues long. Germline CDR1 and CDR2: SQVTM and ANQGSEA. V trimming: 3 bases; J trimming: 5 bases; junction bases outside the gene matches: 4. DNA of the CDR3: TGCAGCGTTGACCGACAGGGGGGCGAGACCCAGTACTTC. It specifies CSVDRQGGETQYF.

Concerning this clone itself: The junction departs from the called germline gene at one end, perhaps through a read error. The chain is built from TRBV7-7 and TRBJ2-1, with TRBD2 as a possible D gene (5 bases). Per germline, CDR1 SSHAT and CDR2 FNYEAQ (reference sequence). The CDR3 runs 15 residues. In DNA, the CDR3 is TGTGCTAGCAGCGCCGGGATCCCAGCCTACAATGAGCAGTTCTTC. Translated: CASSAGIPAYNEQFF.

The chain joins TRBV5-4 to TRBJ2-1, with 9 bases lining up with TRBD2. Per germline, CDR1 SGHNT and CDR2 YYREEE (reference sequence). V lost 1 base to trimming and J lost 13 bases; unmatched junction nucleotides: 9. The CDR3 runs 14 residues. As DNA, the CDR3 is TGTGCCAGCAGCTTGTCGGGAGCGGGGGGTCATCAGTTCTTC. The encoded protein is CASSLSGAGGHQFF.

The genes are TRBV18 and TRBJ1-6; D might be TRBD1 (6 bases). Germline lookup yields CDR1 KGHSH and CDR2 LQKENI. V was cut by 3 bases and J by 3 bases, with 9 bases left in between. This CDR3 region has 15 residues. The CDR3 DNA reads as TGTGCCAGCTCACCGGGGGCCTTCTATAATTCACCCCTCCACTTT. This encodes CASSPGAFYNSPLHF.

The CDR3 protein is CASSESAGNNYGYTF. The CDR3, as DNA: TGCGCCAGCAGTGAGTCGGCGGGAAATAACTATGGCTACACCTTC. The chain joins TRBV10-2 to TRBJ1-2, with D unresolved. The germline V and J ends were trimmed by 0 bases and 1 base, with 9 bases remaining between them. The CDR3 totals 15 residues. CDR1 is WSHSY and CDR2 is SAAADI in the germline V gene.

The rearrangement uses TRBV19 and TRBJ1-6; D unclear. This CDR3 contains 14 residues. Germline CDR1 and CDR2: LNHDA and SQIVND (reference sequence). The germline V and J ends were trimmed by 5 bases and 7 bases, with 12 bases remaining between them. CDR3 DNA: TGTGCCAGTAGTCCATACCCGGGAAATTCACCCCTCCACTTT. Its protein product is CASSPYPGNSPLHF.

The chain uses TRBV5-6 and TRBJ2-1, with 9 positions matching TRBD2. V was clipped by 4 bases and J by 2 bases; unmatched bases: 7. The germline V gene has CDR1 SGHDT and CDR2 YYEEEE. This CDR3 comprises 16 residues. This CDR3 reads CASSPGTSPAYNEQFF. CDR3 DNA: TGTGCCAGCAGCCCCGGGACTAGCCCCGCCTACAATGAGCAGTTCTTC. The complete variable domain, with remaining parts taken from reference TRBV5-6 and TRBJ2-1, reads DAGVTQSPTHLIKTRGQQVTLRCSPKSGHDTVSWYQQALGQGPQFIFQYYEEEERQRGNFPDRFSGHQFPNYSSELNVNALLLGDSALYLCASSPGTSPAYNEQFFGPGTRLTVL.

This chain connects TRBV20-1 to TRBJ2-1; D not certain. Germline V gene data show CDR1 as DFQATT and CDR2 as SNEGSKA (reference sequence). V was trimmed by 1 base and J by 8 bases, leaving 6 bases between them. This CDR3 is built from 11 residues. The DNA for the CDR3 is TGCAGTGCTAGAGGACGGGATGAGCAGTTCTTC. This encodes CSARGRDEQFF.

This clone has just one count. The chain combines TRBV6-1 with TRBJ2-7, with TRBD2 identical over 7 bases. J gave up 3 bases and V 2 bases, and 16 bases lay outside the gene matches. This CDR3 is built from 18 residues. The V gene's germline CDR1 is MNHNS and CDR2 SASEGT. The CDR3 DNA reads as TGTGCCAGCAGTGAAATTGGGGCCTGGGAGGGTGAGTACTACGAGCAGTACTTC. Translation gives CASSEIGAWEGEYYEQYF.

The chain joins TRBV2 to TRBJ1-6; D is undetermined. Germline CDR1 is SNHLY and CDR2 is FYNNEI. CDR3 length: 14 residues. Trimming left V 1 base short and J 4 bases short, with 5 bases between. The chain's CDR3 is CASSEGQYNSPLHF. The DNA for the CDR3 is TGTGCCAGCAGTGAAGGGCAGTATAATTCACCCCTCCACTTT.

The CDR3 DNA reads as TGTGCCAGCAGCTTAACATCTTACAATTCACCCCTCCACTTT. This translates into CASSLTSYNSPLHF. The chain couples TRBV7-2 to TRBJ1-6; D not resolved. Germline V CDR1 and CDR2: SGHTA, FQGNSA. This CDR3 has 14 amino acids. V was trimmed by 2 bases and J by 7 bases, leaving 9 bases between them.

The chain recombines TRBV15 with TRBJ2-5; 9 nucleotides match TRBD1. CDR3 length: 15 residues. With V trimmed by 5 bases and J by 6 bases, 10 bases remained unmatched. Germline CDR1 reads LNHNV; CDR2 reads YYDKDF (reference sequence). The CDR3 region has the DNA TGTGCCACCAGCGGCCGGGACAGGGTTATCCAGACCCAGTACTTC. Amino acids: CATSGRDRVIQTQYF.

V is TRBV7-2 and J is TRBJ2-1; perhaps TRBD2 as D (6 bases). The V and J ends lost 5 bases and 8 bases respectively, with 19 bases between them. The CDR3 runs to 15 residues. Germline V lookup: CDR1 SGHTA, CDR2 FQGNSA. CDR3 nucleotide sequence: TGTGCCAGCAGCCCCGGACTGTCGGGAGTGTATGAGCAGTTCTTC. It specifies CASSPGLSGVYEQFF.

The V call is TRBV30, the J call TRBJ2-7, with 10 bases that match TRBD2. Trimming at V came to 4 bases and at J to 0 bases, leaving 6 bases not matched to a gene. The CDR3 is made up of 15 amino acids. In germline, CDR1 is GTSNPN, CDR2 SVGIG (reference sequence). Written as DNA, the CDR3 is TGTGCCTGGACAAACCTAGCGGGGGCCTCCTACGAGCAGTACTTC. Translation: CAWTNLAGASYEQYF.

The rearrangement joins TRBV3-1 (or the pseudogene TRBV3-2) to TRBJ1-2, with TRBD1 as a possible D gene (6 bases). Germline V gene sequence: CDR1 LGHDT, CDR2 YNNKEL (reference sequence). V shed 2 bases and J shed 2 bases, with 21 bases lying between them. This CDR3 comprises 18 residues. The CDR3 loop is CASSQSWYGQGTNYGYTF. The DNA for the CDR3 is TGTGCCAGCAGCCAATCTTGGTACGGGCAGGGGACGAACTATGGCTACACCTTC.

The rearrangement joins TRBV5-1 to TRBJ2-7; 8 bases match TRBD1. The V gene's germline CDR1 is SGHRS and CDR2 YFSETQ. CDR3 length: 15 amino acids. The trim removed 0 bases at V and 4 bases at J, leaving 6 bases unmatched. The DNA of the CDR3 is TGCGCCAGCAGCTTGGACAGGGGGAATATGTACGAGCAGTACTTC. Residues: CASSLDRGNMYEQYF.

J is TRBJ2-7 and V is TRBV10-3; a possible D gene is TRBD1 (5 bases). Looked up from germline, CDR1 is ENHRY and CDR2 is SYGVKD. Trimming left V 6 bases short and J 2 bases short, with 17 bases between. The CDR3 is made up of 15 amino acids. CDR3 sequence reads: CAISLGAMMPYEQYF. The CDR3 DNA reads TGTGCCATCAGCCTAGGGGCTATGATGCCCTACGAGCAGTACTTC.

CDR3 nucleotide sequence: TGTGCCAGCAGTGGCCGGACAGGGGCTCCGGCCGCGTACAATGAGCAGTTCTTC. This translates into CASSGRTGAPAAYNEQFF. The chain links TRBV6-1 to TRBJ2-1; 9 bases match TRBD1. Germline V lookup: CDR1 MNHNS, CDR2 SASEGT. The CDR3 is 18 amino acids. Trimming removed 4 bases from V and 4 bases from J; junction bases left unmatched: 14.

This rearrangement joins TRBV19 to TRBJ2-7; a weak D match, TRBD2 (6 bases). The CDR3 has 15 residues. V lost 1 base to trimming and J lost 0 bases, with 10 bases between them. Germline V gene data show CDR1 as LNHDA and CDR2 as SQIVND (reference sequence). The CDR3 sequence: CASSIVSGHSYEQYF. CDR3 coding DNA: TGTGCCAGTAGTATAGTTAGCGGACACTCCTACGAGCAGTACTTC. Complete variable domain (other parts from reference TRBV19 and TRBJ2-7): DGGITQSPKYLFRKEGQNVTLSCEQNLNHDAMYWYRQDPGQGLRLIYYSQIVNDFQKGDIAEGYSVSREKKESFPLTVTSAQKNPTAFYLCASSIVSGHSYEQYFGPGTRLTVT.

The rearrangement uses TRBV2 and TRBJ1-5; D unclear. This CDR3 region has 15 residues. From germline, CDR1 is SNHLY and CDR2 FYNNEI. The V gene lost 2 bases and the J gene lost 1 base, with 9 bases spanning the gap. The CDR3 loop is CASSESRSSNQPQHF. CDR3 DNA sequence: TGTGCCAGCAGTGAATCGCGGTCGAGCAATCAGCCCCAGCATTTT.